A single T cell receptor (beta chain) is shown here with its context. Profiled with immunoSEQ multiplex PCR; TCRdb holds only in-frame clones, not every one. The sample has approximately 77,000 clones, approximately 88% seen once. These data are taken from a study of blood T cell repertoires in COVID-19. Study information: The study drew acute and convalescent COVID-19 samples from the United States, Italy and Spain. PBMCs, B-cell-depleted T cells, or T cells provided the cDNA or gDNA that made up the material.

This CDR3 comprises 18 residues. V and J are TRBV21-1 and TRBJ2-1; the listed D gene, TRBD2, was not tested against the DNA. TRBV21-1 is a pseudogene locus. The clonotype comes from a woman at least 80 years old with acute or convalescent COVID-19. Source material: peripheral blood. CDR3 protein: CASSKAPKWGGSYNEQFF. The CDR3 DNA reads TGTGCCAGCAGCAAAGCCCCCAAGTGGGGGGGCTCCTACAATGAGCAGTTCTTC.